A single sample is the source of the 10 T cell receptor beta chains below, sequenced in a study of cytotoxic CD8 clonotypes in ibrutinib-treated CLL. Using immunoSEQ multiplex PCR, the repertoire was profiled, and TCRdb retains in-frame clones only, with some absent. The table lists around 160,000 clones, roughly four fifths of them singletons, with 2% to 2.5% in the top ten. The specimen comprised PBMCs, sampled after 12 months of ibrutinib treatment. Receptors were obtained from a human donor with chronic lymphocytic leukemia.

The chain has TRBV27 and TRBJ2-7; no definite D call. Per germline, CDR1 MNHEY and CDR2 SMNVEV (reference sequence). This CDR3 is 12 amino acids long. Trimming stripped 4 bases from V and 2 bases from J, with 6 bases between. This CDR3 reads CASSSQTYEQYF. CDR3 nucleotides: TGTGCCAGCAGTTCTCAGACCTACGAGCAGTACTTC.

The chain combines TRBV7-9 with TRBJ1-4; maybe TRBD1 (6 bases). The V gene lost 5 bases and the J gene lost 4 bases, with 23 bases spanning the gap. Germline V gene sequence: CDR1 SEHNR, CDR2 FQNEAQ (reference sequence). The CDR3 has 18 amino acids. CDR3 loop: CASSRYLIQGSGNEKLFF. CDR3 DNA sequence: TGTGCCAGCAGCCGATATTTAATACAGGGATCGGGTAATGAAAAACTGTTTTTT.

The chain combines TRBV5-1 with TRBJ1-1; 8 bases map to TRBD1. Germline CDR1 SGHRS, CDR2 YFSETQ. This CDR3 is built from 15 residues. V lost 4 bases to trimming and J lost 4 bases; unmatched junction nucleotides: 9. In DNA form, the CDR3 reads TGCGCCAGCAGCGCCCGACAGGGGAAGGGCACTGAAGCTTTCTTT. It specifies CASSARQGKGTEAFF.

The chain is built from TRBV9 and TRBJ1-3, with unresolved D. Germline lookup yields CDR1 SGDLS and CDR2 YYNGEE. The CDR3 is made up of 16 amino acids. V gave up 4 bases and J gave up 0 bases, with 14 bases separating them. The CDR3 DNA reads as TGTGCCAGCAGCTCACGAGCCGAGAACTCTGGAAACACCATATATTTT. Its protein product is CASSSRAENSGNTIYF.

This clone was detected a few times. The junction does not match germline at one end; this may be a read error. The chain carries TRBV2 and TRBJ2-7; D unresolved. There are 12 residues in the CDR3. Per the germline V gene, CDR1 is SNHLY and CDR2 is FYNNEI. As DNA, the CDR3 is TGTGCCAGCAGTGTGAACTCCTACCAGCAGTACTTC. Translated: CASSVNSYQQYF. The full variable domain, completed using reference TRBV2 and TRBJ2-7, is EPEVTQTPSHQVTQMGQEVILRCVPISNHLYFYWYRQILGQKVEFLVSFYNNEISEKSEIFDDQFSVERPDGSNFTLKIRSTKLEDSAMYFCASSVNSYQQYFGPGTRLTVT.

The chain is built from TRBV2 and TRBJ2-3, with D possibly matching TRBD2 (5 bases). The CDR3 extends over 14 amino acids. CDR1 SNHLY and CDR2 FYNNEI come from the germline V gene. The V gene lost 8 bases and the J gene lost 0 bases, with 12 bases spanning the gap. DNA of the CDR3: TGTGCCAGCCGAGGGAGATCTAGCACAGATACGCAGTATTTT. It translates to CASRGRSSTDTQYF.

V is TRBV4-3 and J is TRBJ1-1, with unresolved D. V lost 1 base to trimming and J lost 4 bases, with 19 bases between them. The CDR3 totals 17 residues. In germline, CDR1 is LGHNA, CDR2 YSLEER. In DNA form, the CDR3 reads TGCGCCAGCAGCCAAGGGTTTAATGTGGTCTCGGGCACTGAAGCTTTCTTT. It codes for CASSQGFNVVSGTEAFF.

The rearrangement links TRBV6-6 to TRBJ1-5; unclear D gene. The CDR3 has 15 residues. V lost 2 bases and J 6 bases, leaving 14 bases between the germline ends. CDR1 and CDR2 from the germline V gene are MNHNY and SVGAGI (reference sequence). CDR3 DNA sequence: TGTGCCAGCAGTTACGTCCTCGGGTTTGGTCAGCCCCAGCATTTT. Translation gives CASSYVLGFGQPQHF.

The genes are TRBV7-6 and TRBJ1-6; D might be TRBD1 (5 bases). This CDR3 is 16 amino acids long. V lost 1 base, J lost 3 bases, and 10 bases lay in between. Germline V gene sequence: CDR1 SGHVS, CDR2 FNYEAQ. CDR3 loop: CASSLGQTLYNSPLHF. In DNA, the CDR3 is TGTGCCAGCAGCTTAGGACAGACGCTCTATAATTCACCCCTCCACTTT.

This sequence joins TRBV28 and TRBJ2-3; D gene uncertain. This CDR3 contains 11 residues. Germline-derived CDR1 and CDR2 are MDHEN and SYDVKM. V lost 10 bases and J lost 8, with 13 bases in between. The CDR3 DNA sequence: TGTGCCACCTCCCGCGAAGGTACGCAGTATTTT. Translating gives CATSREGTQYF. The full variable domain, with the rest looked up from reference TRBV28 and TRBJ2-3, is DVKVTQSSRYLVKRTGEKVFLECVQDMDHENMFWYRQDPGLGLRLIYFSYDVKMKEKGDIPEGYSVSREKKERFSLILESASTNQTSMYLCATSREGTQYFGPGTRLTVL.